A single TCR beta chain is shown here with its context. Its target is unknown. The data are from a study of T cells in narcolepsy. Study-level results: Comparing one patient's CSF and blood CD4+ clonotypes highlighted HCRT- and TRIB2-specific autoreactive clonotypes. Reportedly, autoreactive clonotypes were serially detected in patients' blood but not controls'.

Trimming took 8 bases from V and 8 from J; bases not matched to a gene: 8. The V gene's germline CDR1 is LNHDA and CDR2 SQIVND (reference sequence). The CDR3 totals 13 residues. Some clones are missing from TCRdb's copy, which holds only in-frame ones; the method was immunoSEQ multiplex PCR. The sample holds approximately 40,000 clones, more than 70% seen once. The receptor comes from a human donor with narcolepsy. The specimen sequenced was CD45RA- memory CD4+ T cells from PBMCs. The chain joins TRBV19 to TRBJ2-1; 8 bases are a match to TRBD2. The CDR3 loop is CASYGGRRDEQFF. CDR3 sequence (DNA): TGTGCCAGTTATGGCGGGAGGAGAGATGAGCAGTTCTTC.